This TCR beta chain was documented in a study of CD8 T cells in Susac syndrome. It was with random hexamers that about 0.45 to 1 ug RNA was reverse transcribed. TCRdb analysed the immunoSEQ multiplex PCR reads with MiXCR anew, one entry per CDR3 protein. Of 250,000 to 300,000 distinct CDR3 sequences in the sample, approximately 89% were seen once. This clonotype came up once. The CDR3 extends over 13 amino acids. V was cut by 1 base and J by 8 bases, with 9 bases left in between. Germline V gives CDR1 MGHRA, CDR2 YSYEKL. The patients serving as multiple sclerosis controls were treatment-naive. They had stable or active relapsing-remitting disease and fulfilled revised McDonald criteria. The CD8+ and CD4+ T cells were negatively isolated, with the TEMRA cells enriched by FACS.

This receptor was taken from a human donor with multiple sclerosis. The sequenced sample was CD8+ T cells from PBMCs. The chain uses TRBV4-1 and TRBJ2-1; D tentatively fits TRBD1 or TRBD2 (5 bases each). The CDR3 DNA is TGCGCCAGCAGCCAAGGGGGCGGGTATGAGCAGTTCTTC. It codes for CASSQGGGYEQFF.